Below are 7 T cell receptor beta chains sequenced from a single sample in a study of T cell repertoires in cytomegalovirus infection. Their antigens remain unidentified. TCRdb recomputed calls from the reads with MiXCR, one row per CDR3 protein. The table lists about 180,000 distinct CDR3 sequences, 20% to 25% of them singletons. The sample here was CD8+ T cells from cultured PBMCs, taken from culture after CMV antigen stimulation. The receptors come from a human donor in good health (CMV status not recorded). Some clones in this sample may be carry-over from other donors' samples.

In this sample, this clonotype turned up a few times. The V and J genes are TRBV15 and TRBJ1-5; TRBD1 agrees at 7 bases. The CDR3 length is 18 residues. The V gene's germline CDR1 is LNHNV and CDR2 YYDKDF (reference sequence). Unmatched junction bases numbered 16, after V lost 3 bases and J lost 5 bases. This chain's CDR3 is CATSRTPGTDMVDQPQHF. CDR3 DNA: TGTGCCACCAGCAGGACTCCCGGGACAGACATGGTTGATCAGCCCCAGCATTTT.

The chain carries TRBV7-2 and TRBJ2-5; a possible D gene is TRBD1 (6 bases). The CDR3 is 15 residues long. Germline V lookup: CDR1 SGHTA, CDR2 FQGNSA. Trimming left V 1 base short and J 6 bases short, with 15 bases between. The CDR3 DNA reads TGTGCCAGCAGCTTAGGTCCAGGGGTGCGGAAGACCCAGTACTTC. It codes for CASSLGPGVRKTQYF.

J is TRBJ1-4 and V is TRBV7-9; D is ambiguous. The CDR3 loop spans 15 amino acids. The V end lost 4 bases, the J end lost 5 bases, and 14 bases lay between the germline ends. From germline, CDR1 is SEHNR and CDR2 FQNEAQ (reference sequence). The CDR3 protein is CASSSRKDLNEKLFF. The CDR3 DNA is TGTGCCAGCAGCTCGCGAAAGGACCTGAATGAAAAACTGTTTTTT.

The chain uses TRBV7-6 and TRBJ2-7, with D hard to call. CDR1 and CDR2 (germline): SGHVS, FNYEAQ. V dropped 5 bases and J dropped 0 bases, with 11 bases sitting between them. The CDR3 runs to 14 residues. The CDR3 nucleotides read TGTGCCAGCAGCCCCAGCTTGAACTCCTACGAGCAGTACTTC. Protein product: CASSPSLNSYEQYF.

The V gene is TRBV11-3, the J gene TRBJ1-5; perhaps TRBD1 as D (5 bases). Deletions cut 2 bases from V and 2 bases from J, with 16 bases between. Germline CDR1 is SGHNT and CDR2 is YENEEA. CDR3 size: 17 residues. The CDR3 region is CASSLRVRGLGNQPQHF. The CDR3 DNA follows: TGTGCCAGCAGCTTACGGGTAAGGGGCCTTGGCAATCAGCCCCAGCATTTT.

This chain links TRBV7-2 with TRBJ2-5; D gene unclear. The CDR3 consists of 15 residues. Germline CDR1 SGHTA, CDR2 FQGNSA. Trimming removed 1 base from V and 5 bases from J, with 14 bases in between. In nucleotides, the CDR3 is TGTGCCAGCAGCTTAGGTAGCCAGCCCGTGGAGACCCAGTACTTC. Translating it yields CASSLGSQPVETQYF.

This clonotype was picked up a small number of times. The chain employs TRBV19 and TRBJ1-5; 9 nucleotides align to TRBD1. Per germline, CDR1 LNHDA and CDR2 SQIVND (reference sequence). Trimming took 6 bases from V and 3 from J; bases not matched to a gene: 3. The length of the CDR3 is 14 residues. The CDR3 loop reads CASSGQGINQPQHF. The CDR3, as DNA: TGTGCCAGTAGCGGACAGGGGATCAATCAGCCCCAGCATTTT.